These 2 T cell receptor beta chains were all obtained from the same sample, sequenced in a study of blood T cells in healthy people across ages. A second about 7 to 11 cycle PCR used barcoded and J-beta primers. TCRdb re-analysed the 5' RACE reads in MiXCR, keeping a single row per CDR3 protein. The sample shows around 1,500,000 distinct CDR3 sequences, 42% of them seen only once. Sequenced input: blood. Source of these receptors: a woman under 30 in good health.

A few counts support this clonotype. CDR3: CAISESPVETQYF. The CDR3 coding sequence is TGTGCCATCAGTGAGTCTCCAGTGGAGACCCAGTACTTC. The V and J genes are TRBV10-3 and TRBJ2-5; D ambiguous. Germline-derived CDR1 and CDR2 are ENHRY and SYGVKD. With 0 bases removed from V and 5 bases from J, the gap between germline ends came to 7 bases. This CDR3 spans 13 amino acids.

This chain links TRBV24-1 with TRBJ2-3; D is tentatively TRBD1 or TRBD2 (5 bases each). The V and J ends lost 7 bases and 6 bases respectively, with 19 bases between them. The CDR3 has 15 amino acids. CDR1 and CDR2 (germline): KGHDR, SFDVKD. The DNA of the CDR3 is TGTGCCACCAGCCCCGGAGAGCAGTGGGGGGATACGCAGTATTTT. This sequence encodes CATSPGEQWGDTQYF.